This is a list of T cell receptor beta chains from one sample in a study of identical twins' blood T cells. In TCRdb, the 5' RACE reads were re-called with MiXCR into one record per CDR3 protein. The data show fewer than 450,000 distinct CDR3 sequences, about 28% seen once. Sequenced material: PBMCs. Source of these receptors: a woman aged 18 to 55 in good health. CDR3s include the opening cysteine and the closing phenylalanine or tryptophan. The order of the fields is CDR3 length, clone size, V gene, J gene, D gene, CDR3 DNA, CDR3 protein. D genes are given only for firm matches. Clone size is not always given. Where it is, it says once, few, many or a class for expanded clones.

14	few	TRBV2	TRBJ2-1	-	TGTGCCAGCAGTGCCCCGCCCTTCGACAATGAGCAGTTCTTC	CASSAPPFDNEQFF
12	few	TRBV12-3/TRBV12-4	TRBJ1-2	-	TGTGCCAGCACGGGGGGCACCTATGGCTACACCTTC	CASTGGTYGYTF
14	-	TRBV27	TRBJ1-1	-	TGTGCCAGCAGGAGGTTGACAGGACCCACTGAAGCTTTCTTT	CASRRLTGPTEAFF
13	-	TRBV29-1	TRBJ2-3	-	TGCAGCGTTGAAGACTACCTCACAGATACGCAGTATTTT	CSVEDYLTDTQYF
14	few	TRBV2	TRBJ2-3	-	TGTGCCAGCAACCCAGGAGGGGGCACAGATACGCAGTATTTT	CASNPGGGTDTQYF
13	-	TRBV6-2/TRBV6-3	TRBJ2-1	-	TGTGCCAGCAGAAAAGGACAGCGCTATGAGCAGTTCTTC	CASRKGQRYEQFF
12	many	TRBV2	TRBJ1-1	-	TGTGCCAGCACCCCGGACCGGACTGAAGCTTTCTTT	CASTPDRTEAFF
14	-	TRBV30	TRBJ2-5	TRBD2	TGTGCCTGGACTTTGGGACTAGCGGGAGAGACCCAGTACTTC	CAWTLGLAGETQYF
15	few	TRBV7-2	TRBJ1-4	-	TGCGCCAGCAGCGCACAACAGGGTCTCGGTGAAAAACTGTTTTTT	CASSAQQGLGEKLFF
17	-	TRBV20-1	TRBJ1-4	TRBD1	TGCAGTGCTAGAGACGAACTGGAGGGGGCCAATAATGAAAAACTGTTTTTT	CSARDELEGANNEKLFF
14	few	TRBV19	TRBJ2-2	-	TGTGCCAGTAGTACAGTGGCGAACACCGGGGAGCTGTTTTTT	CASSTVANTGELFF
14	-	TRBV5-1	TRBJ2-3	-	TGCGCCAGCAGGGATTTGGAGTACACAGATACGCAGTATTTT	CASRDLEYTDTQYF
14	-	TRBV27	TRBJ1-2	TRBD1	TGTGCCAGCGCTCCTGAAGGGACAGACTATGGCTACACCTTC	CASAPEGTDYGYTF
14	-	TRBV20-1	TRBJ1-1	-	TGCAGTGCTAAAAGGGGGAGGGAAATGACTGAAGCTTTCTTT	CSAKRGREMTEAFF
10	few	TRBV29-1	TRBJ2-2	-	TGCAGTGTTTTTCTGGGGGAGCTGTTTTTT	CSVFLGELFF
10	-	TRBV20-1	TRBJ2-3	-	TGCAGTGTTGCCCTCCGAATCGAGTATTTT	CSVALRIEYF
16	-	TRBV20-1	TRBJ2-1	TRBD2	TGCAGTGCCCGTTCAGGTAGCGGGAGCGGGGCCAATGAGCAGTTCTTC	CSARSGSGSGANEQFF
13	-	TRBV5-1	TRBJ1-1	-	TGCGCCAACAGCTTGTCAGGGAAGGCTGAAGCTTTCTTT	CANSLSGKAEAFF
12	few	TRBV18	TRBJ1-2	-	TGTGCCAGCTCACCATCAGGGGAAGGCTACACCTTC	CASSPSGEGYTF
13	-	TRBV5-1	TRBJ2-1	-	TGCGCCAGCAGCTTGTTGGGAACCCATGGGCAGTTCTTC	CASSLLGTHGQFF
15	few	TRBV29-1	TRBJ2-7	-	TGCAGCGTGGGCAACAGGGTTCGCGCGGAATACGAGCAGTACTTC	CSVGNRVRAEYEQYF
17	many	TRBV25-1	TRBJ2-1	-	TGTGCCAGCAGTGAAGGAGGACGGGGGGCCAAGGACAATGAGCAGTTCTTC	CASSEGGRGAKDNEQFF
15	-	TRBV7-2	TRBJ1-5	TRBD1	TGTGCCAGCAGCTCCGGACAGGCAGGATCACAGCCCCGGCATTTT	CASSSGQAGSQPRHF
14	-	TRBV7-9	TRBJ1-3	-	TGTGCCAGCAGCTTCTCGGTGACTGGAAACACCATATATTTT	CASSFSVTGNTIYF
15	many	TRBV5-1	TRBJ2-1	-	TGCGCCAGCAGCTTGGTACATTCCCCGTACAATGAGCAGTTCTTC	CASSLVHSPYNEQFF
15	-	TRBV4-1	TRBJ1-5	-	TGCGCCAGCAGCCAAGTGTCTGGACAGAATCAGCCCCAGCATTTT	CASSQVSGQNQPQHF
13	few	TRBV29-1	TRBJ1-5	-	TGCAGCGTTGAAGTTGACAGCAATCAGCCCCAGCATTTT	CSVEVDSNQPQHF
13	many	TRBV10-3	TRBJ2-1	-	TGTGCCATCAGAGACGGCAGGGATAATGAGCAGTTCTTC	CAIRDGRDNEQFF
15	few	TRBV6-8	TRBJ2-2	-	TGTGCCAGCAGTTACCAGCGTTCATACCCCGGGGAGCTGTTTTTT	CASSYQRSYPGELFF
13	-	TRBV2	TRBJ1-5	-	TGTGCCTGCAGTCTGCAGCAGGATCAGCCCCAGCATTTT	CACSLQQDQPQHF
10	-	TRBV6-5	TRBJ1-1	-	TGTGCCAGCGGGTCGATTGAAGCTTTCTTT	CASGSIEAFF
13	-	TRBV29-1	TRBJ1-2	-	TGCAGCTCTTCGGTGGGCATCTCCTATGGCTACACCTTC	CSSSVGISYGYTF